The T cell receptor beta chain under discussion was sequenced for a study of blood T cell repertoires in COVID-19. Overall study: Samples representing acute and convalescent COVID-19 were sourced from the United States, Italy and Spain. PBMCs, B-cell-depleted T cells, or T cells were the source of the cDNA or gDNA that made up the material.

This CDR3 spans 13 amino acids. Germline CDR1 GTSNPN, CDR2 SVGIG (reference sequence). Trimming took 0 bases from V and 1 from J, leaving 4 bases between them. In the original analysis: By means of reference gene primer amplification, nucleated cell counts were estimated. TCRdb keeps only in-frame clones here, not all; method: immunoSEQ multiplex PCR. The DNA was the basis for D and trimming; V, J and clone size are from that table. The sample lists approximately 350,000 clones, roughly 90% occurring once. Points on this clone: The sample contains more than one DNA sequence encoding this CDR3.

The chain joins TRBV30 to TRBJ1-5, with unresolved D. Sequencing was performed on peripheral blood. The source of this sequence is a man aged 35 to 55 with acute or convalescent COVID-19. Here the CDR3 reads CAWSVQSNQPQHF. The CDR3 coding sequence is TGTGCCTGGAGTGTTCAAAGCAATCAGCCCCAGCATTTT.